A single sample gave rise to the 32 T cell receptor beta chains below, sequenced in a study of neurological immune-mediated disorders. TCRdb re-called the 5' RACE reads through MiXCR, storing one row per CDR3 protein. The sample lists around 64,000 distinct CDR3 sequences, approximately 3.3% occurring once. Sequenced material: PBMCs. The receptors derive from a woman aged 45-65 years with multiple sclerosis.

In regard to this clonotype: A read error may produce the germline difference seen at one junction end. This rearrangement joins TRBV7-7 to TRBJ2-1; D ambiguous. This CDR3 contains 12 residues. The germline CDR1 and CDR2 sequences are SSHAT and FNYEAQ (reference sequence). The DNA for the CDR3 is TGTGCTAGCAGGAACCGATACAATGAGCAGTTCTTC. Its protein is CASRNRYNEQFF.

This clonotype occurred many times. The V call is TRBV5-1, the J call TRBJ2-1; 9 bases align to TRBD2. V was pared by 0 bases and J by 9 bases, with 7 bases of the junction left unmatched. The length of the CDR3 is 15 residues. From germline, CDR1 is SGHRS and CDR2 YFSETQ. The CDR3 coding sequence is TGCGCCAGCAGCTTGGTGGGACTAGCATCGGGTGAGCAGTTCTTC. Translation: CASSLVGLASGEQFF.

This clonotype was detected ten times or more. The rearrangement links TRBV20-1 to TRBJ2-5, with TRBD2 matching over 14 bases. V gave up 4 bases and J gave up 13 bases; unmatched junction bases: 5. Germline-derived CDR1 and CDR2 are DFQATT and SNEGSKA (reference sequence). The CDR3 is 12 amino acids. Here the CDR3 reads CSANPGLAGAYF. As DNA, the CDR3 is TGCAGTGCTAACCCGGGACTAGCGGGAGCGTACTTC.

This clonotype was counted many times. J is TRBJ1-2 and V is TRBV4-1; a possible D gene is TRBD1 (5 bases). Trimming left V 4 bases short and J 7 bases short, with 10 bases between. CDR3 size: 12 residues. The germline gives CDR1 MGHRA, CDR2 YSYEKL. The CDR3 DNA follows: TGCGCCAGCAGCCGGCAGGGAGGTGGCTACACCTTC. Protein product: CASSRQGGGYTF.

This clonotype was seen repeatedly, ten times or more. CDR3 protein: CASRLVSKVNTGELFF. The DNA for the CDR3 is TGCGCCAGCCGCCTCGTCAGTAAGGTGAACACCGGGGAGCTGTTTTTT. This chain links TRBV5-1 with TRBJ2-2, with D uncertain. CDR3 length: 16 amino acids. The V gene's germline CDR1 is SGHRS and CDR2 YFSETQ. Trimming removed 7 bases from V and 1 base from J, with 17 bases in between.

CDR3 bases: TGCAGTGCTAGAACGAGCCACTACAATGAGCAGTTCTTC. Protein sequence: CSARTSHYNEQFF. The chain uses TRBV20-1 and TRBJ2-1; D ambiguous. V dropped 2 bases and J dropped 3 bases, with 8 bases sitting between them. There are 13 residues in the CDR3. Germline CDR1 DFQATT, CDR2 SNEGSKA (reference sequence).

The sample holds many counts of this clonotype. The CDR3 here is CASSFPGGPETQYF. The CDR3 coding sequence is TGCGCCAGCAGCTTTCCCGGGGGGCCGGAGACCCAGTACTTC. The chain employs TRBV5-1 and TRBJ2-5; the D gene is possibly TRBD2 (7 bases). Trimming took 2 bases from V and 5 from J, leaving 13 bases between them. Germline V gene data show CDR1 as SGHRS and CDR2 as YFSETQ. The CDR3 length is 14 residues.

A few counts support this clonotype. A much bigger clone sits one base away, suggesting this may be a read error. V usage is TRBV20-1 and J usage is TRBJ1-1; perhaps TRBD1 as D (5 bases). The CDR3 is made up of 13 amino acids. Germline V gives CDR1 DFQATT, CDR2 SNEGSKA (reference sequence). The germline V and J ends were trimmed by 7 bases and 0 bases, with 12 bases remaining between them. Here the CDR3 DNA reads TGCAGTGAACGGGACGGAGTGAACACTGAAGCTTTCTTT. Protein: CSERDGVNTEAFF.

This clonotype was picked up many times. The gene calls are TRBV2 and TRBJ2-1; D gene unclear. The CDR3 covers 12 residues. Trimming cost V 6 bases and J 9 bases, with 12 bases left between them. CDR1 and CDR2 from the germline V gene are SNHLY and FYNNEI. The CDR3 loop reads CASSDPISEQFF. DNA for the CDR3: TGTGCCAGCAGCGATCCCATTTCTGAGCAGTTCTTC.

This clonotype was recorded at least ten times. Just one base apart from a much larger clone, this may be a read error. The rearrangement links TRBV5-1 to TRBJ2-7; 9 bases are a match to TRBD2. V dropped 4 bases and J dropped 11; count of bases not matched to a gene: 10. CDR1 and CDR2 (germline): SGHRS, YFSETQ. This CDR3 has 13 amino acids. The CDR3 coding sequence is TGCGCCAGCAGCCCAGCGGGAGGCCCCGGGAAGTACTTC. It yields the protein CASSPAGGPGKYF.

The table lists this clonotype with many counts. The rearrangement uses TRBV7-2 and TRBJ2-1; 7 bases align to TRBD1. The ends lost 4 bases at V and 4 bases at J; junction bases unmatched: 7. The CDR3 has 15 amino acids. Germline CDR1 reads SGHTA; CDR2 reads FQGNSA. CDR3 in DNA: TGTGCCAGCAGCTCACCAAGACAGGGTTACAATGAGCAGTTCTTC. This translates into CASSSPRQGYNEQFF.

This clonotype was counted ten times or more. This CDR3 reads CASSYHGEGETQYF. DNA of the CDR3: TGTGCCAGCAGCTACCACGGAGAGGGAGAGACCCAGTACTTC. The chain is built from TRBV5-6 and TRBJ2-5; a weak D match, TRBD2 (5 bases). Trimming shortened V by 3 bases and J by 4 bases, and 13 bases separated the two germline ends. CDR3 length: 14 residues. In germline, CDR1 is SGHDT, CDR2 YYEEEE.

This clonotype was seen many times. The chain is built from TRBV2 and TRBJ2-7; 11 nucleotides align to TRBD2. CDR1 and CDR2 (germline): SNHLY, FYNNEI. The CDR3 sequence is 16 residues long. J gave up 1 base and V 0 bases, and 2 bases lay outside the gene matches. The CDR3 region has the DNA TGTGCCAGCAGTGAAGCGCTAGCGGGAGGTTCCTACGAGCAGTACTTC. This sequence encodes CASSEALAGGSYEQYF.

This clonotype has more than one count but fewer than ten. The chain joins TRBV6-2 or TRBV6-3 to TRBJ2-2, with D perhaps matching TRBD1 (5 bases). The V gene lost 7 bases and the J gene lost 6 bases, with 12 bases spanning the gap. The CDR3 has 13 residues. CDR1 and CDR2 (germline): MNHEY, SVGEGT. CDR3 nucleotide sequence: TGTGCCAGCAACGTTCAGGGTTCCGGGGAGCTGTTTTTT. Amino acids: CASNVQGSGELFF.

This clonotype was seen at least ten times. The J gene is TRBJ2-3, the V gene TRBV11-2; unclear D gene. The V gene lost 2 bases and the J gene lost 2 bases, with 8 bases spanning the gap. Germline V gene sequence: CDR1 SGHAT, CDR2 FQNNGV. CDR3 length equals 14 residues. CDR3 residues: CASSLNAITDTQYF. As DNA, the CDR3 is TGTGCCAGCAGCTTAAACGCTATCACAGATACGCAGTATTTT.

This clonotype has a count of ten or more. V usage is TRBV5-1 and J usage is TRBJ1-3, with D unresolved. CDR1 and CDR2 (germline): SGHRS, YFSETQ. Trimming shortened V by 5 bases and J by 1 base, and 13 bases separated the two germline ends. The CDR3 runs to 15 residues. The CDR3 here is CASSHGVGSGNTIYF. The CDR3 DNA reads TGCGCCAGCAGTCACGGAGTGGGTTCTGGAAACACCATATATTTT.

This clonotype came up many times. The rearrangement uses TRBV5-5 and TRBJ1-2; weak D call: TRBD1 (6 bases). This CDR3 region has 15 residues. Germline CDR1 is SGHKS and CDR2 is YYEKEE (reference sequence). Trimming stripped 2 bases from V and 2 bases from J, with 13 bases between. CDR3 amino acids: CASSFTGQFNYGYTF. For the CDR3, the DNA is TGTGCCAGCAGCTTTACTGGACAGTTCAACTATGGCTACACCTTC.

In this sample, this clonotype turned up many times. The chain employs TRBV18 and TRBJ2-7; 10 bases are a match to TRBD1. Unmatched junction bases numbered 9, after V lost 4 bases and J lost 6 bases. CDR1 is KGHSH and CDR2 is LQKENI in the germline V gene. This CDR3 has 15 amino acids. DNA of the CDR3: TGTGCCAGCTCACTGTCGACAGGGGGCGGGGGCGAGCAGTACGTC. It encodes CASSLSTGGGGEQYV.

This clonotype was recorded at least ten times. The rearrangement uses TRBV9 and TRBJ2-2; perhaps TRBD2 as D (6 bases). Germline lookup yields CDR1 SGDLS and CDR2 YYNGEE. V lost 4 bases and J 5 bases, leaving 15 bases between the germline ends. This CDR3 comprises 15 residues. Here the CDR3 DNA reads TGTGCCAGCAGCCCCACGGGTCGGGGGACCGGGGAGCTGTTTTTT. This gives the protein CASSPTGRGTGELFF.

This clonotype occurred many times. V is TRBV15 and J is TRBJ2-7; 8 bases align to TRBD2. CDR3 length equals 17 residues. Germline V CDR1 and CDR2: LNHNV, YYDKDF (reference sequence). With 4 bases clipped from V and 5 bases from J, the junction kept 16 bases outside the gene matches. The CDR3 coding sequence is TGTGCCACCAGCACCGACTGGGGGGAGGCGGGAGGCCACGAGCAGTACTTC. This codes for CATSTDWGEAGGHEQYF.

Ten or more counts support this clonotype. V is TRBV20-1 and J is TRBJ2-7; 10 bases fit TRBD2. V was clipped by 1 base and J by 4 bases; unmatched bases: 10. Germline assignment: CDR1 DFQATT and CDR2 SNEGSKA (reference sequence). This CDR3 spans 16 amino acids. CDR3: CSARAAGGPRVYEQYF. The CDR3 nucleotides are TGCAGTGCTAGAGCAGCGGGAGGGCCAAGGGTTTACGAGCAGTACTTC.

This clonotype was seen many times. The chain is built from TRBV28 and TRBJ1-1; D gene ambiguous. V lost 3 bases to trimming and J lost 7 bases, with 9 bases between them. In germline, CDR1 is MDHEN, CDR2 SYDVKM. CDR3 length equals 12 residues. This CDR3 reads CASSFLSSEAFF. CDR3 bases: TGTGCCAGCAGTTTCCTTTCAAGTGAAGCTTTCTTT.

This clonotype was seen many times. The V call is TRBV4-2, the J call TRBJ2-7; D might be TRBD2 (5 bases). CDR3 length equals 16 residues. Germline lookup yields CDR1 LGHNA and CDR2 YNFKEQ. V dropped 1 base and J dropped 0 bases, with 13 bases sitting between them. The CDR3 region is CASSQGYGLNSYEQYF. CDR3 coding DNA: TGTGCCAGCAGCCAAGGTTATGGACTTAACTCCTACGAGCAGTACTTC.

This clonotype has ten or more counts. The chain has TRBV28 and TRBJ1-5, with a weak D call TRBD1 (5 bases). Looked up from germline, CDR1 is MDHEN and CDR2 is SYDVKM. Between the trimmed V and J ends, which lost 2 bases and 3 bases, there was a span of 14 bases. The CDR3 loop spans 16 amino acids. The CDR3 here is CASSLNWQGPNQPQHF. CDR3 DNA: TGTGCCAGCAGTTTAAATTGGCAGGGACCCAATCAGCCCCAGCATTTT.

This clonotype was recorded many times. The CDR3 region is CSARVDSDNEKLFF. DNA of the CDR3: TGCAGTGCTAGAGTAGACAGTGATAATGAAAAACTGTTTTTT. The gene calls are TRBV20-1 and TRBJ1-4; a possible D gene is TRBD1 (5 bases). Germline V gene data show CDR1 as DFQATT and CDR2 as SNEGSKA (reference sequence). The CDR3 runs 14 residues. V was pared by 1 base and J by 4 bases, with 10 bases between.

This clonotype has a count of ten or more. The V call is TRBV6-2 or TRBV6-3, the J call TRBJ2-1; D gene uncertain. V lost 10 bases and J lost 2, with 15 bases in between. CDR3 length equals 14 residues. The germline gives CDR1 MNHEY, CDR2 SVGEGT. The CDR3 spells CATAGVLAYNEQFF. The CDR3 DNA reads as TGTGCCACCGCTGGGGTCCTTGCCTACAATGAGCAGTTCTTC.

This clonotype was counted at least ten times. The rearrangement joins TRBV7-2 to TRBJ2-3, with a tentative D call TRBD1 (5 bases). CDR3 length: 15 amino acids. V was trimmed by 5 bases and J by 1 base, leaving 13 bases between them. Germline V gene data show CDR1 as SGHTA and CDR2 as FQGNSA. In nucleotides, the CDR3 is TGTGCCAGCAGCATTAGGGGCTCCCGCACAGATACGCAGTATTTT. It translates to CASSIRGSRTDTQYF.

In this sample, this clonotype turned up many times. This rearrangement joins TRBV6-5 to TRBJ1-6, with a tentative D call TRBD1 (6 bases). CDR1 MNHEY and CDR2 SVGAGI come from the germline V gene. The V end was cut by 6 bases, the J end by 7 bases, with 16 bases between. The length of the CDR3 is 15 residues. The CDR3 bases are TGTGCCAGCAGCTCTCTCGGGACACCAAATTCACCCCTCCACTTT. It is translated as CASSSLGTPNSPLHF.

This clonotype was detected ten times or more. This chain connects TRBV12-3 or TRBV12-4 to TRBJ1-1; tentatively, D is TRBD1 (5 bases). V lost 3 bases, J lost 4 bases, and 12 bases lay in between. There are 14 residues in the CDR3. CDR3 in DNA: TGTGCCAGCAGTTTGGGAGGGGTTGTCACTGAAGCTTTCTTT. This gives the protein CASSLGGVVTEAFF.

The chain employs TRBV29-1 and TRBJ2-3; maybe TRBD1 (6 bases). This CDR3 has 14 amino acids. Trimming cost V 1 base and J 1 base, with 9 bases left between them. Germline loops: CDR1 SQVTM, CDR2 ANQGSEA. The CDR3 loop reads CSVEVGGGTDTQYF. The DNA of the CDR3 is TGCAGCGTTGAAGTAGGGGGAGGCACAGATACGCAGTATTTT.

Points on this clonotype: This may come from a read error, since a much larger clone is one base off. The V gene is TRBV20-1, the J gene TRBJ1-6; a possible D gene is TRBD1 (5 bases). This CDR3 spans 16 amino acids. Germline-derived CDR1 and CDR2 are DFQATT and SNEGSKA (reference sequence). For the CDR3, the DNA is TGCAGTGCTAGAGGGGCTGGGGGATCCTTGGGATCACCCCTCAACTTT. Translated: CSARGAGGSLGSPLNF.

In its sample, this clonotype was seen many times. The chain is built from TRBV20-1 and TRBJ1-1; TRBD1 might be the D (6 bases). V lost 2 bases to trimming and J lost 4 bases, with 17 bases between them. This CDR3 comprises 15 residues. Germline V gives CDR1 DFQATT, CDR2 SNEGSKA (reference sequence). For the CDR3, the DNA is TGCAGTGCTAGACCTCTACAGGGTTTCCTCACTGAAGCTTTCTTT. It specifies CSARPLQGFLTEAFF.